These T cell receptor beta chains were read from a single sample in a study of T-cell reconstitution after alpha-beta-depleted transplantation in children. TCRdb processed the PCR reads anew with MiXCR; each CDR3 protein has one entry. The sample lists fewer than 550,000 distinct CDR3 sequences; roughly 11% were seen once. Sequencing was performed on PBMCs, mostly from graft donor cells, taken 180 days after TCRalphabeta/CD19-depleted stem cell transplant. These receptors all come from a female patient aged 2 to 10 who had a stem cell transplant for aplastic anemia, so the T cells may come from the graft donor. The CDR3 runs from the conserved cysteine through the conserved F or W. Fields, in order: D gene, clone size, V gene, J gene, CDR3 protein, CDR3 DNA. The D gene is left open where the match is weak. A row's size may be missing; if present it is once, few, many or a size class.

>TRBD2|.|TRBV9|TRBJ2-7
CASSVLAEAYEQYF
TGTGCCAGCAGCGTACTAGCGGAGGCCTACGAGCAGTACTTC
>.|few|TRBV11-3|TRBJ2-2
CASGGLADYTGELFF
TGTGCCAGCGGTGGGTTAGCTGACTACACCGGGGAGCTGTTTTTT
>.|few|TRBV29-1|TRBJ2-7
CSVVNRADEQYF
TGCAGCGTTGTGAACAGGGCGGACGAGCAGTACTTC
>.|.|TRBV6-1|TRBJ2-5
CASGPGRWETQYF
TGTGCCAGCGGCCCGGGGAGGTGGGAGACCCAGTACTTC
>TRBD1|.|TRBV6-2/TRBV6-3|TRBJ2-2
CASSRQGPYTGELFF
TGTGCCAGCAGTCGACAGGGGCCATACACCGGGGAGCTGTTTTTT
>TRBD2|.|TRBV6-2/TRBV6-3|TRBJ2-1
CASSYRPRGGRLPYNEQFF
TGTGCCAGCAGTTACCGACCCAGGGGCGGGAGGTTACCCTACAATGAGCAGTTCTTC
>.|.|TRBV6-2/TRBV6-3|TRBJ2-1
CASSYTYLGNEQFF
TGTGCCAGCAGTTACACCTACCTAGGAAATGAGCAGTTCTTC
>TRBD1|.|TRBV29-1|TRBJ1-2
CSAGMTGANYGYTF
TGCAGCGCTGGGATGACAGGGGCTAACTATGGCTACACCTTC
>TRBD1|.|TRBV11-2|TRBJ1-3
CASSTWTGDGNTIYF
TGTGCCAGCAGCACGTGGACAGGCGATGGAAACACCATATATTTT
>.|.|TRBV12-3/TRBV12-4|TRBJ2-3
CASSLGASRVADTQYF
TGTGCCAGCAGTTTAGGTGCTAGCAGGGTTGCAGATACGCAGTATTTT
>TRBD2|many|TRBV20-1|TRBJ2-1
CSARAGLAYHNEQFF
TGCAGTGCTAGAGCGGGACTAGCGTATCACAATGAGCAGTTCTTC
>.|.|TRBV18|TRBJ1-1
CASSPTIGALNTEAFF
TGTGCCAGCTCACCGACGATCGGGGCCCTGAACACTGAAGCTTTCTTT
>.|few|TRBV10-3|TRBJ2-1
CATREAGSSYNEQFF
TGTGCCACCCGCGAGGCGGGGAGCTCCTACAATGAGCAGTTCTTC
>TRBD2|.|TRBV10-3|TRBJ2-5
CAIRSGRAETQYF
TGTGCCATCAGATCAGGGAGGGCAGAGACCCAGTACTTC
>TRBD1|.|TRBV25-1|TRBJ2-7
CASSEGTGSEQYF
TGTGCCAGCAGTGAAGGGACAGGGAGTGAGCAGTACTTC